The rows below give T cell receptor beta chains drawn from one sample of a study of identical twins' blood T cells. TCRdb called the 5' RACE reads again in MiXCR, with one record for every CDR3 protein. The sample holds around 380,000 distinct CDR3 sequences, over 25% seen once. Sequencing input: PBMCs. These receptors all stem from a woman aged 18-49 years in good health. The CDR3 runs from the conserved cysteine through the conserved F or W. Rows may omit the clone size; those that give it use once, few, many or a size class.

clone size: NA
V gene: TRBV7-9
CDR3 protein: CASSWTGSYNEQFF

clone size: NA
V gene: TRBV12-3/TRBV12-4
CDR3 protein: CASSPLGATEALF

clone size: few
V gene: TRBV6-2/TRBV6-3
CDR3 protein: CASSYWVAPPYNEQFF

clone size: few
V gene: TRBV9
CDR3 protein: CASSVDSGDPEAFF

clone size: many
V gene: TRBV20-1
CDR3 protein: CSAGGTSASDTQYF

clone size: NA
V gene: TRBV4-2
CDR3 protein: CASSQERKRPYNEQFF

clone size: NA
V gene: TRBV12-3/TRBV12-4
CDR3 protein: CASSPFQGNQPQHF

clone size: few
V gene: TRBV6-1
CDR3 protein: CASRASKGQYTEAFF

clone size: few
V gene: TRBV7-2
CDR3 protein: CASSLLVETQYF

clone size: NA
V gene: TRBV18
CDR3 protein: CASSAGSGNYGYTF

clone size: NA
V gene: TRBV6-6
CDR3 protein: CASSYDSGRANEQFF

clone size: few
V gene: TRBV4-2
CDR3 protein: CASSHTTGGGNYGYTF

clone size: few
V gene: TRBV5-6
CDR3 protein: CASSRRDTGTEAFF

clone size: many
V gene: TRBV9
CDR3 protein: CASSVDGGNYNEQFF

clone size: many
V gene: TRBV25-1
CDR3 protein: CASSERSEGGPFNEQFF

clone size: few
V gene: TRBV7-9
CDR3 protein: CASSLERGGGTEAFF

clone size: NA
V gene: TRBV29-1
CDR3 protein: CSVDLGRVLNGYTF

clone size: few
V gene: TRBV12-3/TRBV12-4
CDR3 protein: CASSFRIQETQYF

clone size: few
V gene: TRBV4-3
CDR3 protein: CASSPRTSGLAAEQYF

clone size: NA
V gene: TRBV6-6
CDR3 protein: CASSFQNQETQYF

clone size: few
V gene: TRBV20-1
CDR3 protein: CSARERASNTEAFF